This T cell receptor (beta chain) was sequenced in a study of cytomegalovirus exposure and HLA in healthy donors. Study at large: Approximately 81% of 398 genotyped donors fell in the Caucasian-associated ancestry cluster.

The PCR was carried out with 60 Vbeta primers and 13 Jbeta primers. Sequencing used immunoSEQ multiplex PCR; TCRdb keeps in-frame clones, though not all of them. The table lists around 150,000 clones, 77% of them singletons. This CDR3 has 20 residues. V dropped 4 bases and J dropped 0; count of bases not matched to a gene: 15. Per germline, CDR1 MGHRA and CDR2 YSYEKL. The TCR sequence derives from a young man in good health and CMV-seronegative. Material for sequencing was PBMCs. The chain uses TRBV4-1 and TRBJ2-5; 12 nucleotides line up with TRBD2. The CDR3 region has the DNA TGCGCCAGCAGCCTCCGAAGGGCCGGGACTAGCGGGCGGAACCAAGAGACCCAGTACTTC. This translates into CASSLRRAGTSGRNQETQYF.